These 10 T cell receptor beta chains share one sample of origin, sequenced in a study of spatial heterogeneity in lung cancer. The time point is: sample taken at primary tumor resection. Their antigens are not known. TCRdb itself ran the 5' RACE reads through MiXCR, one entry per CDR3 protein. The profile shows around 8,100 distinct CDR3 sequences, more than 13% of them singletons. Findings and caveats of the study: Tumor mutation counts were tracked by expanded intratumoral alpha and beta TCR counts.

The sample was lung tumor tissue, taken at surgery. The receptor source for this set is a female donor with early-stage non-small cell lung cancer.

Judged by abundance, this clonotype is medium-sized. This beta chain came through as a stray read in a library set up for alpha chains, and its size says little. The CDR3 coding sequence is TGTGCCAGCAGCTACCGGGGGTTGGAGACCCAGTACTTC. It specifies CASSYRGLETQYF. The gene calls are TRBV7-2 and TRBJ2-5; TRBD2 might be the D (6 bases). There are 13 residues in the CDR3. Germline values: CDR1 SGHTA, CDR2 FQGNSA. Trimming shortened V by 4 bases and J by 5 bases, and 11 bases separated the two germline ends.

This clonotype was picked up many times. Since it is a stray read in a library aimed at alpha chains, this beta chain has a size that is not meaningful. The CDR3 region is CASQPGQRNTDTQYF. The CDR3 region has the DNA TGTGCCAGCCAACCGGGACAGAGAAACACAGATACGCAGTATTTT. This chain links TRBV2 with TRBJ2-3; TRBD1 aligns across 7 bases. The CDR3 consists of 15 residues. Germline V gives CDR1 SNHLY, CDR2 FYNNEI. V trimming: 8 bases; J trimming: 2 bases; junction bases outside the gene matches: 10. Based on the CDR3 plus reference TRBV2 and TRBJ2-3, the full variable domain is EPEVTQTPSHQVTQMGQEVILRCVPISNHLYFYWYRQILGQKVEFLVSFYNNEISEKSEIFDDQFSVERPDGSNFTLKIRSTKLEDSAMYFCASQPGQRNTDTQYFGPGTRLTVL.

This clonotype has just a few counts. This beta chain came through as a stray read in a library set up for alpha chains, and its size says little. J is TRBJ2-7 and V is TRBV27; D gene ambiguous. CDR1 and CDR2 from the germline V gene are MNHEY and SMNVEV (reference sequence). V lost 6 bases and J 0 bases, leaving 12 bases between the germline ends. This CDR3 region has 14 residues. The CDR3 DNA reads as TGTGCCAGCAGCCGTTCGGGCTACTCCTACGAGCAGTACTTC. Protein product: CASSRSGYSYEQYF.

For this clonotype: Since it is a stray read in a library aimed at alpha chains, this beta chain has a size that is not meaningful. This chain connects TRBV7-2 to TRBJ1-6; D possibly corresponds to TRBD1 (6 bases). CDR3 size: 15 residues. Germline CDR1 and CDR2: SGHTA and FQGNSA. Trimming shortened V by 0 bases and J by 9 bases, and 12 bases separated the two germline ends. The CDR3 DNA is TGTGCCAGCAGCTTAGCGGGCAGGGGTGCTTCACCCCTCCACTTT. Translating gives CASSLAGRGASPLHF.

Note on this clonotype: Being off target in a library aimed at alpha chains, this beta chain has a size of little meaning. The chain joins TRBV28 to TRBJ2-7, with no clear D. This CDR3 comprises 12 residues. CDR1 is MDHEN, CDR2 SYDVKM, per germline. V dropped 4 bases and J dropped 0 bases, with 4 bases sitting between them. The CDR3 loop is CASSSPSYEQYF. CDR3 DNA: TGTGCCAGCAGTTCCCCCTCCTACGAGCAGTACTTC. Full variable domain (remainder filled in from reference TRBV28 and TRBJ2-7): DVKVTQSSRYLVKRTGEKVFLECVQDMDHENMFWYRQDPGLGLRLIYFSYDVKMKEKGDIPEGYSVSREKKERFSLILESASTNQTSMYLCASSSPSYEQYFGPGTRLTVT.

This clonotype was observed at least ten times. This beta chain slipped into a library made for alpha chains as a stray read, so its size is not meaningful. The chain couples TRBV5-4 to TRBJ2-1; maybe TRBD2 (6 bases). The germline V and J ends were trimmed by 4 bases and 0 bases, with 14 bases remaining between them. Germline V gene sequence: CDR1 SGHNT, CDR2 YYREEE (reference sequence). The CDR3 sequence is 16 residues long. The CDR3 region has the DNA TGTGCCAGCAGCCCTTACGGGCGGGGCTCCTACAATGAGCAGTTCTTC. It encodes CASSPYGRGSYNEQFF.

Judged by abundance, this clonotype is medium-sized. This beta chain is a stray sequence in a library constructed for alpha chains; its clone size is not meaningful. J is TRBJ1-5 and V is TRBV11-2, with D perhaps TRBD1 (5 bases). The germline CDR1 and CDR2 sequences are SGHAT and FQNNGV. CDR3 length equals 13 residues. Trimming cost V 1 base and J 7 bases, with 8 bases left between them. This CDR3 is CASSLGGIQPQHF. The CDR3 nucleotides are TGTGCCAGCAGCTTAGGGGGCATCCAGCCCCAGCATTTT.

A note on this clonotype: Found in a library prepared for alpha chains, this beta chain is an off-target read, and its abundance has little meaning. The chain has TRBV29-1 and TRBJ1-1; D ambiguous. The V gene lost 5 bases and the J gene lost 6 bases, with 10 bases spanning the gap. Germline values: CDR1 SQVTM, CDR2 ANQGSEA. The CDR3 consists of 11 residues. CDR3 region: CSVIDIPEAFF. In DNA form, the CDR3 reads TGCAGCGTTATTGACATTCCTGAAGCTTTCTTT.

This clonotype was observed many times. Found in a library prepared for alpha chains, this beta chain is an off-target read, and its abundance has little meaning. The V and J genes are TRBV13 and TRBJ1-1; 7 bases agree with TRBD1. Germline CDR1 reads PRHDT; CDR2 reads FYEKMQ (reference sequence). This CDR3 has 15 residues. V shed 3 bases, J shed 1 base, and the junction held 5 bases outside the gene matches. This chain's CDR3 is CASSFWTGSNTEAFF. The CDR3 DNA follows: TGTGCCAGCAGCTTCTGGACAGGTTCGAACACTGAAGCTTTCTTT.

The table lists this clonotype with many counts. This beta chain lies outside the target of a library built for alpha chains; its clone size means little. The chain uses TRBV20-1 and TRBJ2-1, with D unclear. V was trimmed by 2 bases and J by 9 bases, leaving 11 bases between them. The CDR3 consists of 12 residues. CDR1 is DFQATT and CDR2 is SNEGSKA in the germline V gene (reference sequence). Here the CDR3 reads CSARRSEIEQFF. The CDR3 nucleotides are TGCAGTGCTAGACGTTCCGAGATTGAGCAGTTCTTC.